The 6 T cell receptor beta chains below all came from one sample that was sequenced in a study of CD8 T cells in ankylosing spondylitis. Study observations and caveats: Characteristic of ankylosing spondylitis blood, it appeared, was a TCR beta motif comprising roughly 8 highly homologous variants.

No antigen has been assigned to these receptors. TCRdb used MiXCR to reprocess the 5' RACE reads, holding one entry per CDR3 protein. This table holds a few hundred thousand distinct CDR3 sequences, 6.5% to 10% found once. Sequencing input: blood, either unsorted or a sorted T cell fraction (not recorded which). The source of these receptors is a male donor with ankylosing spondylitis.

This clonotype was recorded at least ten times. The rearrangement joins TRBV3-1 to TRBJ2-7, with D perhaps assigned TRBD1 or TRBD2 (6 bases each). The CDR3 is 14 residues long. V lost 2 bases to trimming and J lost 5 bases, with 13 bases between them. CDR1 is LGHDT, CDR2 YNNKEL, per germline (reference sequence). CDR3 sequence (DNA): TGTGCCAGCAGCCAAAAACAGGGAGGCCACGAGCAGTACTTC. Encoded protein: CASSQKQGGHEQYF.

This clonotype was detected only a few times. The CDR3 region has the DNA TGTGCCAGCAGCCAAGGACCGAACTATTCAAACACTGAAGCTTTCTTT. The encoded protein is CASSQGPNYSNTEAFF. The V and J genes are TRBV14 and TRBJ1-1; D not resolved. This CDR3 contains 16 residues. CDR1 and CDR2 (germline): SGHDN, FVKESK. V lost 1 base, J lost 2 bases, and 14 bases lay in between.

This clonotype was seen many times. V is TRBV29-1 and J is TRBJ2-5; unclear D gene. V lost 2 bases and J lost 1, with 11 bases in between. CDR3 size: 14 residues. From germline, CDR1 is SQVTM and CDR2 ANQGSEA. The CDR3 loop is CSVERQYLQETQYF. The CDR3 region has the DNA TGCAGCGTTGAAAGGCAGTACCTCCAAGAGACCCAGTACTTC.

This chain uses TRBV27 with TRBJ2-7; D tentatively fits TRBD1 or TRBD2 (6 bases each). Trimming took 3 bases from V and 5 from J, leaving 17 bases between them. Germline lookup yields CDR1 MNHEY and CDR2 SMNVEV (reference sequence). This CDR3 region has 15 residues. This chain's CDR3 is CASSLPGAGSDEQYF. For the CDR3, the DNA is TGTGCCAGCAGTTTGCCGGGGGCTGGATCAGACGAGCAGTACTTC.

There are many counts of this clonotype. The chain recombines TRBV2 with TRBJ2-1, with D tentatively TRBD2 (5 bases). The CDR3 length is 16 residues. CDR1 SNHLY and CDR2 FYNNEI come from the germline V gene. V gave up 4 bases and J gave up 0 bases, with 13 bases separating them. Here the CDR3 DNA reads TGTGCCAGCAGTGGATGGAGCGGCTCCTCCTACAATGAGCAGTTCTTC. It encodes CASSGWSGSSYNEQFF.

The chain carries TRBV28 and TRBJ2-7; D uncertain. Germline-derived CDR1 and CDR2 are MDHEN and SYDVKM. CDR3 size: 14 residues. Trimming took 5 bases from V and 3 from J, leaving 14 bases between them. The CDR3, as DNA: TGTGCCAGCAGTCCGCCGGAATTTCTCTACGAGCAGTACTTC. Residues: CASSPPEFLYEQYF.